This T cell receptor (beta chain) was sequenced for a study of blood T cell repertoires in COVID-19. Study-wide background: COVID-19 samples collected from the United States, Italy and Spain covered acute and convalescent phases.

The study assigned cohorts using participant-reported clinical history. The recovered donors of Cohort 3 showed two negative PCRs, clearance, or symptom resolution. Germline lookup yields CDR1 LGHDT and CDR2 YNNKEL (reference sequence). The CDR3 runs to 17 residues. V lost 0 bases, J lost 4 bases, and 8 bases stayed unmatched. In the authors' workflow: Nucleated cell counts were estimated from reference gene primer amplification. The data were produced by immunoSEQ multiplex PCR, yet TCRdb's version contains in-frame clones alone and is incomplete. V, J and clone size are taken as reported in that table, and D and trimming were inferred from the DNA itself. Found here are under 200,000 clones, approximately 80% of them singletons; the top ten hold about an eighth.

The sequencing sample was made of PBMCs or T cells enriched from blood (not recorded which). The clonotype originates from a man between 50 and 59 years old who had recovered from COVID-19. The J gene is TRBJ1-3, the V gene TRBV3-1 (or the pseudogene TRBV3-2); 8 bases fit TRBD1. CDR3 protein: CASSQDRSGTGGNTIYF. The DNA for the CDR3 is TGTGCCAGCAGCCAAGACCGATCCGGGACAGGAGGAAACACCATATATTTT.